These 9 T cell receptor beta chains came from one sample sequenced in a study of blood T cell repertoires in COVID-19. The assay was immunoSEQ multiplex PCR, and TCRdb's table has in-frame clones only and misses some. The profile shows 150,000 to 200,000 clones, around nine tenths of them singletons. Sequencing was carried out using peripheral blood. Every receptor here comes from a man in his 60s with COVID-19, enrolled during active disease.

V gene TRBV5-1 combines with J gene TRBJ2-5; possibly TRBD1 for D (5 bases). V was shortened by 4 bases and J by 5 bases, with 15 bases between the two germline ends. The CDR3 length is 14 residues. Looked up from germline, CDR1 is SGHRS and CDR2 is YFSETQ. CDR3 in DNA: TGCGCCAGCAGCCTGGGGCAGGGTGATGAGACCCAGTACTTC. This sequence encodes CASSLGQGDETQYF.

This sequence joins TRBV12-3 or TRBV12-4 and TRBJ1-1; no definite D call. Trimming stripped 2 bases from V and 6 bases from J, with 7 bases between. The CDR3 runs to 12 residues. CDR3 residues: CASSLFVAEAFF. Here the CDR3 DNA reads TGTGCCAGCAGTTTATTCGTAGCTGAAGCTTTCTTT.

The J gene is TRBJ2-5, the V gene TRBV10-2; 9 nucleotides align to TRBD2. The CDR3 consists of 14 residues. The germline CDR1 and CDR2 sequences are WSHSY and SAAADI. V lost 0 bases to trimming and J lost 7 bases; unmatched junction nucleotides: 3. The CDR3 loop is CASSESFSGGTQYF. The CDR3 DNA is TGCGCCAGCAGTGAGTCCTTTAGCGGGGGGACCCAGTACTTC.

The V gene is TRBV7-3, the J gene TRBJ2-1; tentative D call: TRBD1 (6 bases). Between the trimmed V and J ends, which lost 2 bases and 6 bases, there was a span of 14 bases. Germline CDR1 SGHTA, CDR2 FQGTGA. This CDR3 has 15 residues. The chain's CDR3 is CASSLGQGPFNEQFF. The CDR3 DNA is TGTGCCAGCAGCTTAGGCCAGGGGCCTTTCAATGAGCAGTTCTTC.

This chain uses TRBV4-2 with TRBJ2-1; TRBD2 matches 7 bases. J lost 1 base, V lost 0 bases, and 6 bases had no gene match. Germline V gene sequence: CDR1 LGHNA, CDR2 YNFKEQ. The CDR3 is 17 residues long. CDR3 loop: CASSQEPLAASYNEQFF. CDR3 sequence (DNA): TGTGCCAGCAGCCAAGAGCCTCTAGCGGCATCCTACAATGAGCAGTTCTTC.

This chain links TRBV5-4 with TRBJ1-1; perhaps TRBD1 as D (5 bases). This CDR3 region has 14 residues. Trimming removed 2 bases at V and 0 bases at J, with 8 bases between. Germline V gene data show CDR1 as SGHNT and CDR2 as YYREEE (reference sequence). The DNA for the CDR3 is TGTGCCAGCAGCTTCGGGGGTGTGAACACTGAAGCTTTCTTT. Translation: CASSFGGVNTEAFF.

This chain joins TRBV3-1 (or the pseudogene TRBV3-2) and TRBJ2-3; 11 bases agree with TRBD2. Unmatched junction bases numbered 4, after V lost 5 bases and J lost 3 bases. Germline V gene sequence: CDR1 LGHDT, CDR2 YNNKEL (reference sequence). The CDR3 contains 15 residues. The CDR3, as DNA: TGTGCCAGCAGCTTCGGGACTAGCGGTACAGATACGCAGTATTTT. It is translated as CASSFGTSGTDTQYF.

V is TRBV2 and J is TRBJ1-5; D perhaps matches TRBD1 (6 bases). With 7 bases removed from V and 3 bases from J, the gap between germline ends came to 16 bases. CDR3 length equals 15 residues. Germline V lookup: CDR1 SNHLY, CDR2 FYNNEI. The CDR3 sequence: CASMYDGQPNQPQHF. The DNA for the CDR3 is TGTGCCAGCATGTATGACGGACAGCCCAATCAGCCCCAGCATTTT.

The V call is TRBV24-1, the J call TRBJ2-1, with D maybe TRBD2 (6 bases). The CDR3 covers 14 residues. Trimming removed 3 bases at V and 9 bases at J, with 14 bases between. Germline values: CDR1 KGHDR, CDR2 SFDVKD. CDR3 sequence: CATSDPTTSLEQFF. The CDR3, as DNA: TGTGCCACCAGTGATCCTACGACTAGTCTTGAGCAGTTCTTC.